This T cell receptor (beta chain) stems from a study of tumor-infiltrating lymphocytes in primary liver carcinoma. Turning to the study itself: The study enrolled male and female patients aged 30 to 69 years.

Co-extraction of both nucleic acids (RNA and DNA) used about 17-33 mg of unsorted bulk tissue. Only a few counts were recorded for this clonotype. A primer in the constant region served to generate TCR beta cDNA from 450 to 600 ng of total RNA. Library construction for TCR beta comprised three nested multiplex PCR rounds performed with slightly modified ARM-PCR. Both of the initial two PCR rounds ran for nine to ten cycles and employed TRBV1-TRBV30 forward primers alongside a C-beta reverse primer. TCRdb re-derived calls from the multiplex PCR reads in MiXCR, one entry per CDR3 protein. The sample carries roughly 80,000 distinct CDR3 sequences, 69% recorded once. This CDR3 contains 19 residues. Trimming took 1 base from V and 2 from J, leaving 22 bases between them. Germline loops: CDR1 SGHRS, CDR2 YFSETQ.

This TCR came from a man in his forties or fifties with primary liver carcinoma and hepatitis B virus infection. Sequencing used tumor-adjacent normal liver tissue. The gene calls are TRBV5-1 and TRBJ2-1; TRBD2 is a possible D gene (6 bases). The CDR3 protein is CASSLREGNSGGAYNEQFF. The CDR3 nucleotides read TGCGCCAGCAGCTTGCGAGAAGGGAATAGCGGAGGGGCCTACAATGAGCAGTTCTTC. Complete variable domain (other parts from reference TRBV5-1 and TRBJ2-1): KAGVTQTPRYLIKTRGQQVTLSCSPISGHRSVSWYQQTPGQGLQFLFEYFSETQRNKGNFPGRFSGRQFSNSRSEMNVSTLELGDSALYLCASSLREGNSGGAYNEQFFGPGTRLTVL.